A single T cell receptor beta chain is shown here with its context. Its antigen remains unidentified. The sample belongs to a study of cytomegalovirus exposure and HLA in healthy donors. The PCR was carried out with 60 Vbeta primers and 13 Jbeta primers. In the authors' workflow: Later, some 75 million unique TCR beta chains were counted in an analysis, and about 10 million of them were shared. The table came from immunoSEQ multiplex PCR; TCRdb's copy has only in-frame clones and leaves some out. That table supplies the V and J calls and clone size; D and trimming were determined from the DNA. Among tens of thousands of clones listed, about 72% were seen once. Whole-study results and caveats: Some V segments, including TRBV6-2 and TRBV6-3, were excluded as indistinguishable. HLA allele associations emerged for under 20,000 TCR beta sequences in a later analysis, at 0.05 false discovery rate.

The germline gives CDR1 LNHDA, CDR2 SQIVND (reference sequence). This CDR3 contains 16 residues. Trimming removed 8 bases from V and 3 bases from J, with 20 bases in between. Sequencing used PBMCs. The sequence was obtained from a woman in her twenties or thirties in good health and CMV-seropositive. The chain recombines TRBV19 with TRBJ1-5; tentative D call: TRBD1 (6 bases). CDR3 sequence: CASLAGTSRYNQPQHF. CDR3 coding DNA: TGTGCCAGTTTGGCCGGGACATCACGATACAATCAGCCCCAGCATTTT.